This entry lists 19 T cell receptor beta chains sequenced from one sample in a study of technical replicates of blood from a few donors. Some clones are missing from TCRdb's copy, which holds only in-frame ones; the method was immunoSEQ multiplex PCR. The data show about 90,000 clones, 80% to 95% seen once. Material: T cells isolated from PBMCs. The receptors shown here come from a human donor in good health.

This chain uses TRBV9 with TRBJ2-3, with TRBD1 as a possible D gene (6 bases). The CDR3 runs to 14 residues. The V gene lost 4 bases and the J gene lost 5 bases, with 14 bases spanning the gap. Germline V CDR1 and CDR2: SGDLS, YYNGEE. CDR3 in DNA: TGTGCCAGCAGCTCCGGGACAAAGCAAGATACGCAGTATTTT. Its protein is CASSSGTKQDTQYF.

This chain connects TRBV6-5 to TRBJ2-7; the D gene is possibly TRBD1 (6 bases). In germline, CDR1 is MNHEY, CDR2 SVGAGI. V lost 0 bases to trimming and J lost 0 bases, with 12 bases between them. This CDR3 is 16 amino acids long. The CDR3 DNA is TGTGCCAGCAGTTACTCTTGGACAGCGAGCTCCTACGAGCAGTACTTC. Its translation: CASSYSWTASSYEQYF.

In regard to this clone: At one end, the junction sequence differs from germline, possibly due to a read error. This rearrangement joins TRBV7-7 to TRBJ2-7, with 8 positions matching TRBD2. In germline, CDR1 is SSHAT, CDR2 FNYEAQ (reference sequence). This CDR3 has 13 residues. CDR3 nucleotide sequence: TGTGCTAGCAGCCCGGGGACTAGCTACGAGCAGTACTTC. It translates to CASSPGTSYEQYF. The entire variable domain, with the rest obtained from reference TRBV7-7 and TRBJ2-7, is as follows: GAGVSQSPRYKVTKRGQDVTLRCDPISSHATLYWYQQALGQGPEFLTYFNYEAQPDKSGLPSDRFSAERPEGSISTLTIQRTEQRDSAMYRCASSPGTSYEQYFGPGTRLTVT.

This clone came up once. The rearrangement joins TRBV9 to TRBJ2-5; D is possibly TRBD2 (6 bases). Germline-derived CDR1 and CDR2 are SGDLS and YYNGEE. There are 15 residues in the CDR3. V was pared by 0 bases and J by 2 bases, with 11 bases between. CDR3 protein: CASSVGAGSQETQYF. The DNA of the CDR3 is TGTGCCAGCAGCGTAGGAGCGGGTAGTCAAGAGACCCAGTACTTC.

This chain connects TRBV6-1 to TRBJ1-1; no reliable D call. CDR3 length: 13 residues. Germline CDR1 is MNHNS and CDR2 is SASEGT. The V end lost 5 bases, the J end lost 5 bases, and 12 bases lay between the germline ends. The CDR3 spells CASSRDTGTEAFF. CDR3 DNA: TGTGCCAGCAGTCGGGATACGGGAACTGAAGCTTTCTTT.

The rearrangement links TRBV14 to TRBJ2-1; 8 nucleotides match TRBD2. The J segment lost 4 bases and the V segment lost 4 bases, leaving 3 bases of the junction unmatched. From germline, CDR1 is SGHDN and CDR2 FVKESK. CDR3 length: 14 residues. CDR3 coding DNA: TGTGCCAGCAGCCGGACTAGCAGTTACAATGAGCAGTTCTTC. Encoded protein: CASSRTSSYNEQFF.

The rearrangement joins TRBV9 to TRBJ1-2; TRBD1 might be the D (6 bases). CDR3 size: 16 residues. Between the trimmed V and J ends, which lost 1 base and 2 bases, there was a span of 15 bases. The germline gives CDR1 SGDLS, CDR2 YYNGEE. DNA of the CDR3: TGTGCCAGCAGCGTATCGGGTGGGGGCACGAACTATGGCTACACCTTC. Translation: CASSVSGGGTNYGYTF.

This clone appeared a single time. In DNA, the CDR3 is TGTGCCAGCAGTTACGCCGCGCGCCGTGAGACCCAGTACTTC. This sequence encodes CASSYAARRETQYF. The chain carries TRBV6-5 and TRBJ2-5, with D unresolved. Germline CDR1 is MNHEY and CDR2 is SVGAGI. The CDR3 totals 14 residues. Trimming removed 2 bases at V and 5 bases at J, with 12 bases between.

The rearrangement uses TRBV19 and TRBJ1-4; TRBD1 matches 8 bases. The ends lost 9 bases at V and 3 bases at J; junction bases unmatched: 12. Germline V gene data show CDR1 as LNHDA and CDR2 as SQIVND (reference sequence). The CDR3 is made up of 16 amino acids. CDR3 residues: CASRTLGQGPNEKLFF. CDR3 sequence (DNA): TGTGCCAGCCGGACCCTAGGACAGGGACCTAATGAAAAACTGTTTTTT.

This chain uses TRBV10-3 with TRBJ2-3; 14 nucleotides line up with TRBD2. V lost 7 bases and J lost 8; bases outside the gene matches: 11. Germline V gene lookup returns CDR1 ENHRY and CDR2 SYGVKD. This CDR3 is 16 amino acids long. The CDR3 DNA sequence: TGTGCCATCACTCCGGGACTAGCGGGGGCCGAGAGTACGCAGTATTTT. The encoded protein is CAITPGLAGAESTQYF.

The chain couples TRBV19 to TRBJ2-1, with TRBD2 matching 10 bases. V lost 3 bases and J lost 1; bases outside the gene matches: 9. Germline lookup yields CDR1 LNHDA and CDR2 SQIVND (reference sequence). This CDR3 contains 18 residues. CDR3 nucleotide sequence: TGTGCCAGTAGTATCGGGGCCCTAGCGGGAGTATCCTACAATGAGCAGTTCTTC. This gives the protein CASSIGALAGVSYNEQFF.

The chain recombines TRBV27 with TRBJ2-1, with D tentatively TRBD2 (6 bases). This CDR3 spans 17 amino acids. The V end lost 2 bases, the J end lost 0 bases, and 14 bases lay between the germline ends. The germline gives CDR1 MNHEY, CDR2 SMNVEV (reference sequence). CDR3 region: CASSLGGLPSSYNEQFF. CDR3 bases: TGTGCCAGCAGTTTAGGAGGACTACCTAGCTCCTACAATGAGCAGTTCTTC.

This sequence joins TRBV28 and TRBJ1-1; TRBD1 matches 8 bases. Per the germline V gene, CDR1 is MDHEN and CDR2 is SYDVKM. The length of the CDR3 is 18 residues. V shed 3 bases, J shed 5 bases, and the junction held 17 bases outside the gene matches. The CDR3 loop reads CASSFSRTGYYRRTEAFF. In DNA form, the CDR3 reads TGTGCCAGCAGTTTTAGTCGGACAGGGTATTATAGGAGGACTGAAGCTTTCTTT.

The chain carries TRBV29-1 and TRBJ1-1; 7 positions agree with TRBD1. Germline V gives CDR1 SQVTM, CDR2 ANQGSEA. The V segment lost 7 bases and the J segment 4 bases; nucleotides outside the gene matches: 6. The CDR3 consists of 12 residues. The CDR3 sequence is CSGDRVGTEAFF. The CDR3 region has the DNA TGCAGCGGAGACAGGGTGGGCACTGAAGCTTTCTTT.

The chain has TRBV28 and TRBJ2-1; 8 nucleotides match TRBD1. CDR1 MDHEN and CDR2 SYDVKM come from the germline V gene. The CDR3 is made up of 15 amino acids. The V and J ends lost 2 bases and 3 bases, in that order; junction bases with no gene match: 3. The CDR3 reads CASSLGTGFYNEQFF. CDR3 nucleotides: TGTGCCAGCAGTTTAGGGACAGGATTCTACAATGAGCAGTTCTTC.

The gene calls are TRBV4-2 and TRBJ2-7, with TRBD1 identical over 8 bases. The V and J ends lost 4 bases and 5 bases, in that order; junction bases with no gene match: 16. The CDR3 has 17 residues. The germline CDR1 and CDR2 sequences are LGHNA and YNFKEQ. CDR3 nucleotides: TGTGCCAGCAGCCCCCTAACTACCAGGACAGGGAAGAACGAGCAGTACTTC. As protein: CASSPLTTRTGKNEQYF.

V is TRBV5-1 and J is TRBJ2-7; the match to TRBD1 covers 7 bases. The V gene end was trimmed by 4 bases and the J gene end by 0 bases; junction bases not matched to a gene: 4. CDR3 length: 14 amino acids. The germline CDR1 and CDR2 sequences are SGHRS and YFSETQ. CDR3 amino acids: CASSGTGASYEQYF. In DNA form, the CDR3 reads TGCGCCAGCAGCGGCACAGGGGCCTCCTACGAGCAGTACTTC.

The chain is built from TRBV27 and TRBJ1-1; 11 nucleotides agree with TRBD1. CDR1 and CDR2 (germline): MNHEY, SMNVEV (reference sequence). CDR3 length: 15 residues. V shed 5 bases and J 5 bases; nucleotides not matched to a gene: 7. The CDR3: CASSPGTGGSTEAFF. In nucleotides, the CDR3 is TGTGCCAGCAGTCCCGGGACAGGGGGATCAACTGAAGCTTTCTTT.

The CDR3 sequence: CASSTGLASSYNEQFF. The CDR3 DNA sequence: TGTGCCAGCAGCACGGGACTTGCGAGCTCCTACAATGAGCAGTTCTTC. The V and J genes are TRBV9 and TRBJ2-1; D is possibly TRBD2 (6 bases). The CDR3 spans 16 residues. The V and J ends lost 4 bases and 0 bases respectively, with 14 bases between them. CDR1 and CDR2 from the germline V gene are SGDLS and YYNGEE.